This T cell receptor beta chain came from a study of cytomegalovirus exposure and HLA in healthy donors listed by TCRdb under 2017. About the study as a whole: According to an earlier analysis of around 600 of the donors, 150 million to 200 million T cells yielded over 90 million unique TCR beta sequences and about 300 Gb of sequence data. An early release that covered roughly 600 HLA-typed donors contained about 300 gigabases of sequencing data and tens of millions of unique TCR sequences. The genetic ancestry cluster associated with self-reported Caucasian donors included about 84% of the approximately 400 genotyped donors. The study was designed to test whether signatures of past pathogen exposure could be identified by cataloging public T cell receptors. The study profiled the T cell repertoires of about 640 subjects by immunosequencing and related them to cytomegalovirus serostatus. In addition to the first cohort of 666 subjects, a separate validation cohort of around 110 different subjects was used. To predict cytomegalovirus infection status, the study combined high-throughput TCR immunosequencing, statistical association of individual TCRs with disease status, and machine learning. In a later analysis, previously published TCR beta repertoires from 500 to 750 donors were re-analyzed and high-resolution HLA genotyping was added so that TCR occurrence patterns could be studied. The later analysis used no new phenotypic data to find candidate immune exposures, relying instead on TCR beta sequences and their occurrence across donors. An earlier analysis of 587 of the donors applied high-throughput TCR beta sequencing to assess whether each TCR beta V gene segment acted as functional or pseudogenic. Donor age, sex, ethnicity and CMV serostatus were compiled together with the repertoire data. A later genetic analysis took genome-wide SNP genotypes for about three fifths of the 666 donors and used that subset as a discovery cohort. Every discovery cohort repertoire had been produced on one sequencing platform. Class I and class II HLA loci were covered by the typing at four-digit resolution. The number of typed donors differed by locus: about 620-630 for A, B, C, DRB1 and DQB1; 522 for DQA1; 606 for DPA1; and roughly 490 for DPB1. Roughly 5 DR-DQ haplotypes were treated as single units for association and clustering because of strong linkage in the cohort. Among roughly 400 genotyped donors of the cohort, an average of roughly 230,000 unique TCR beta nucleotide sequences was sequenced per donor, of which about 19% were non-productive.

In the case of this clone: It has no known antigen specificity. The sample holds other DNA sequences that translate to the same CDR3.

Overall results and qualifications from the work: A further reported finding was that TCR beta sequences accurately predicted the HLA-A and HLA-B alleles for most subjects in the first cohort. Most TCR sequences were seen in very few donors, while some public TCRs were found in many individuals. In a later analysis, TCR association rates were found to vary across HLA loci, with the most associated TCRs seen for DRB1 alleles and the fewest for HLA-C alleles. According to a later analysis, most CMV-associated TCR beta chains appeared to be HLA-restricted, and the HLA associations seemed to be driven largely by CMV exposure. Some IMGT-functional V segments, including TRBV6-2 and TRBV6-3, could not be told apart with the 87-base-pair reads, so those segments were excluded. Linkage disequilibrium might explain the correlated functional status among segregating V segments, but an unknown experimental factor could not be ruled out. Because counts were too low, about 18 rarely observed V segments, including chromosome 9 orphons, were excluded from the earlier analysis of 587 of the donors. The study gave a list of roughly 150 TCR beta chains associated with cytomegalovirus. A later analysis found that HLA-associated TCR beta chains were more clonally expanded and had lower generation probabilities than equally common non-associated chains. Sequencing depth was assumed to be roughly uniform across donors in the presence/absence analyses, though that assumption may not hold. A group of highly shared sequence variants was considered likely to be a technical artifact of the sequencing pipeline. Three of the identified cytomegalovirus-associated TCR beta chains were confirmed in vitro to be specific for cytomegalovirus antigens. In a later genetic analysis, fewer N-insertions in productive TCRs were reported among donors in an Asian-associated ancestry cluster than the 666-donor mean. In a later analysis, some 18,000 TCR beta sequences were associated with specific HLA alleles at a false discovery rate of 0.05. A later genetic analysis associated a missense DCLRE1C variant with V-gene and J-gene trimming of TCR beta chains, and an independent cohort replicated the association. In this cohort, only TCR beta chains were sequenced, and detectable features were limited by the absence of alpha or paired-chain data. Cytomegalovirus status was reported to be diagnosed by the classifier with high specificity and sensitivity in both the original and validation cohorts. HLA typing was unavailable for some donors at each locus, so association tests used only the typed subset. Immune exposure information for the cohort was limited to CMV serostatus. When HLA alleles, especially DR and DQ, strongly co-occurred, TCR associations were difficult to assign to individual alleles. An earlier analysis of around 540 of the donors showed that most TCR beta V segments appeared in productive rearrangements either about 90% or about 30% of the time, which broadly matched IMGT annotations. According to a later analysis, parvovirus B19, influenza, CMV and Epstein-Barr virus appeared linked to several top co-occurrence clusters. It was suggested by the authors that the approach could potentially be generalized to other disease states and immunological phenotypes.

CDR1 SQVTM and CDR2 ANQGSEA were looked up in the germline V gene. At the junction V is shortened by 6 bases and J by 5 bases, with 16 bases in between. Measured from the cysteine to the phenylalanine, the CDR3 is 14 residues long. CDR3 DNA only is kept here, 42 bases in frame from base 1. The library was generated by the immunoSEQ multiplex PCR assay. For the multiplex PCR, a mixture combining 60 forward primers for TCR Vbeta segments and 13 reverse primers for TCR Jbeta segments was used. Amplification of the CDR3 region of rearranged TCR beta genes was performed with a multiplex PCR assay on genomic DNA. Amplified TCR beta libraries were sequenced as 87-base-pair reads on the Illumina HiSeq System. Per the original workflow: A later analysis counted some 74 million unique TCR beta chains across the 666 repertoires, and roughly 10 million of these chains were shared by at least two donors. Raw reads were error-corrected and collapsed into unique sequences with a nearest-neighbor algorithm that merged closely related sequences to remove PCR and sequencing errors. CDR3 sequences were aligned to IMGT reference sequences to assign V, D and J gene segments. For a sequence to be retained, a match of at least six nucleotides was required to both a V gene segment and a J gene segment. Rearrangements were classified as productive when the CDR3 lacked stop codons and remained in frame with V and J, and all other rearrangements were classified as non-productive. Following IMGT convention, CDR3 was defined as the stretch from the second conserved V-encoded cysteine up to the conserved J-encoded phenylalanine. In an earlier analysis of just under 600 of the donors, sequences lacking an unambiguous match to a single V gene segment were excluded. In an earlier analysis of 500 to 750 of the donors, V segments were called functional above 56.7% productive rearrangements and were called segregating when the between-donor standard deviation exceeded 5%. A statistical classification framework was built for diagnosing cytomegalovirus status from the catalog of TCR beta chain sequences. In a later analysis, V and J genes were assigned by comparing TCR nucleotide sequences against IMGT/GENE-DB human TR gene sequences. In a later analysis, CDR3 sequences and most-parsimonious VDJ recombination scenarios were assigned using the TCRdist pipeline. In a later analysis, each TCR beta chain was defined by its CDR3 amino acid sequence together with its V-gene family, and reads without a unique V-gene family were excluded. A later analysis removed over 500 highly shared, low-generation-probability nucleotide sequences to deal with suspected cross-contamination and a sequencing artifact. In a later analysis, a clonal expansion index for each public chain was calculated from normalized within-repertoire ranks of inferred template counts. Generation probabilities in a later analysis came from a VDJ recombination model fitted to out-of-frame rearrangements, and those results were checked against IGoR. A later analysis scored TCR-TCR, TCR-HLA and TCR-CMV co-occurrence with hypergeometric tests, applying a repertoire-size bias correction to TCR pairs. A later analysis estimated false discovery rates by permuting HLA or CMV assignments 20 times. A later analysis grouped co-occurring TCRs with DBSCAN, adding TCRdist sequence similarity when clustering within HLA-allele-positive subsets. For co-occurrence clustering, repertoires with fewer than 30,000 or more than 120,000 public chains were excluded, along with about five repertoires with anomalous nucleotide sharing. As stored in TCRdb, this immuneACCESS dataset retains in-frame rearrangements with V and J assigned. A fraction of the clones does not appear; measured against another copy, unresolved V genes explain less than half of the discrepancy, and the remainder lacks a known reason. V and J calls and clone size follow that table, whereas D and trimming were derived from the DNA. The sample's clone listing holds some 70,000 clones. More than 2.5% of the sample is in the top ten clones.

The cohort comprised fewer than 750 healthy bone marrow donors. Cohort members were all nominally healthy when sampled, although unrecorded immune exposures were likely present. The donor tested CMV seronegative and was one of the 352 seronegative cohort members. A peripheral blood sample was provided by each donor, and peripheral blood mononuclear cells were used for TCR beta sequencing. The Qiagen DNeasy Blood Extraction Kit was used to extract genomic DNA from the blood cell samples. The clonotype was recovered from a man aged 35-49 years in good health and CMV-seronegative. The sequencing sample was made of PBMCs. This chain is built from TRBV29-1 and TRBJ1-4; TRBD1 is perhaps the D gene, given 5 matching bases. The CDR3 region: CSVHGGGTNEKLFF. In nucleotide form, the sequence is TGCAGCGTACACGGGGGAGGCACAAATGAAAAACTGTTTTTT.